The 2 T cell receptor beta chains listed next were all sequenced from one sample in a study of T-cell reconstitution after alpha-beta-depleted transplantation in children listed by TCRdb under 2016. Explained via the paper, the treatment or condition label denotes: allogeneic hematopoietic cell transplantation with graft depleted of TCRalphabeta T cells and CD19 B cells. The library was made by PCR. Data came from an Illumina HiSeq 2500. To normalize quantification of the TCRbeta repertoire, the TCR libraries were built with molecular barcoding that relied on unique molecular identifiers. The public sequencing data were trimmed at Q25 with fastp and processed into clonotypes with MiXCR by TCRdb, which kept only in-frame beta chains. Merged by CDR3 protein, the rows form single entries marked with the most common genes and DNA. This sample holds 500,000 to 650,000 distinct CDR3 sequences; approximately 13% were observed only once. The ten largest clones add up to around 2% of the sample.

The sequencing used PBMCs, mostly from graft donor cells, collected 360 days after TCRalphabeta/CD19-depleted stem cell transplant. The receptors come from a male patient aged 10 to 17 who had a stem cell transplant for acute myeloid leukemia, so the T cells may come from the graft donor.

This clonotype has only a few counts. The chain recombines TRBV7-2 with TRBJ2-1, with unresolved D. Germline loops: CDR1 SGHTA, CDR2 FQGNSA. This CDR3 is 12 amino acids long. V lost 4 bases, J lost 7 bases, and 8 bases lay in between. CDR3 in DNA: TGTGCCAGCAGCTCATACAAGAATGAGCAGTTCTTC. Protein product: CASSSYKNEQFF.

This clonotype turned up a few times. J is TRBJ2-5 and V is TRBV29-1, with a weak D call TRBD2 (5 bases). V was shortened by 5 bases and J by 0 bases, with 10 bases between the two germline ends. Germline lookup yields CDR1 SQVTM and CDR2 ANQGSEA. CDR3 length: 13 amino acids. The CDR3 region has the DNA TGCAGCGTTCTGAGGGAGTACCAAGAGACCCAGTACTTC. It codes for CSVLREYQETQYF.